These 10 T cell receptor beta chains were all obtained from the same sample, sequenced in a study of blood T cell repertoires in COVID-19. Only in-frame clones appear in the TCRdb table, and some are missing; sequencing was by immunoSEQ multiplex PCR. Among more than 95,000 clones, about nine tenths were seen once, and the ten largest hold approximately 15%. The sequenced material came from peripheral blood. The receptors shown here come from a man aged 45-65 years with acute or convalescent COVID-19.

CDR3 DNA sequence: TGCGCCAGCAGCTTGGAAGGGGCCCTTGAGCAGTTCTTC. It yields the protein CASSLEGALEQFF. The V call is TRBV5-1, the J call TRBJ2-1; weak D call: TRBD1 (5 bases). V dropped 0 bases and J dropped 9 bases, with 10 bases sitting between them. Looked up from germline, CDR1 is SGHRS and CDR2 is YFSETQ. This CDR3 has 13 residues.

In this sample, this clone turned up a few times. This chain links TRBV3-1 (or the pseudogene TRBV3-2) with TRBJ2-7, with no clear D. The CDR3 has 14 amino acids. V lost 1 base to trimming and J lost 0 bases, with 7 bases between them. Germline lookup yields CDR1 LGHDT and CDR2 YNNKEL (reference sequence). The CDR3 protein is CASSQGISSYEQYF. The DNA of the CDR3 is TGTGCCAGCAGCCAAGGCATTAGCTCCTACGAGCAGTACTTC.

V is TRBV19 and J is TRBJ1-5; D not certain. Trimming stripped 3 bases from V and 4 bases from J, with 10 bases between. Looked up from germline, CDR1 is LNHDA and CDR2 is SQIVND (reference sequence). The CDR3 consists of 14 residues. CDR3 in amino acids: CASSISGKNQPQHF. In nucleotides, the CDR3 is TGTGCCAGTAGTATCTCGGGGAAGAATCAGCCCCAGCATTTT.

V and J are TRBV3-1 (or the pseudogene TRBV3-2) and TRBJ2-3; D remains ambiguous. Germline V gives CDR1 LGHDT, CDR2 YNNKEL (reference sequence). V lost 2 bases to trimming and J lost 2 bases, with 8 bases between them. CDR3 size: 14 residues. Here the CDR3 reads CASSQTIHTDTQYF. In nucleotides, the CDR3 is TGTGCCAGCAGCCAAACTATCCACACAGATACGCAGTATTTT.

This chain uses TRBV7-9 with TRBJ2-3; D perhaps matches TRBD2 (5 bases). The CDR3 is 14 amino acids. V gave up 5 bases and J gave up 0 bases, with 9 bases separating them. Germline CDR1 SEHNR, CDR2 FQNEAQ (reference sequence). This CDR3 is CASSPSRSTDTQYF. CDR3 DNA: TGTGCCAGCAGCCCTAGCCGGAGCACAGATACGCAGTATTTT.

V usage is TRBV15 and J usage is TRBJ2-2; 10 nucleotides match TRBD1. Looked up from germline, CDR1 is LNHNV and CDR2 is YYDKDF (reference sequence). The junction had 6 bases not matched to a gene; V was cut back by 1 base and J by 7 bases. There are 16 residues in the CDR3. DNA for the CDR3: TGTGCCACCAGCAGAGCTGGACAGGGGGTTGGCGGGGAGCTGTTTTTT. This translates into CATSRAGQGVGGELFF.

The rearrangement joins TRBV10-3 to TRBJ2-1; 7 nucleotides agree with TRBD2. CDR3 size: 17 residues. CDR1 and CDR2 from the germline V gene are ENHRY and SYGVKD. V trimming: 0 bases; J trimming: 1 base; junction bases outside the gene matches: 6. In DNA form, the CDR3 reads TGTGCCATCAGTGAGTCAGGCGGGAGAGGGTCCTACAATGAGCAGTTCTTC. Protein product: CAISESGGRGSYNEQFF.

This clone was detected a few times. CDR3 region: CASSLQTYEQYF. CDR3 coding DNA: TGTGCCAGCAGTTTACAAACCTACGAGCAGTACTTC. The gene calls are TRBV28 and TRBJ2-7, with unresolved D. The germline CDR1 and CDR2 sequences are MDHEN and SYDVKM. The CDR3 has 12 residues. V was trimmed by 2 bases and J by 2 bases, leaving 4 bases between them.

This chain uses TRBV25-1 with TRBJ2-3; 10 positions match TRBD1. The germline V gene has CDR1 MGHDK and CDR2 SYGVNS. With V trimmed by 2 bases and J by 3 bases, 5 bases remained unmatched. CDR3 length: 16 residues. CDR3 coding DNA: TGTGCCAGCAGTGAACCCAGGACAGGGGGGACAGATACGCAGTATTTT. Its translation: CASSEPRTGGTDTQYF.

The chain links TRBV30 to TRBJ1-1; D ambiguous. This CDR3 is built from 12 residues. Trimming pared 4 bases from V and 1 base from J, leaving 7 bases between. The germline CDR1 and CDR2 sequences are GTSNPN and SVGIG (reference sequence). The CDR3 protein is CAWMAGNTEAFF. The CDR3 DNA reads as TGTGCCTGGATGGCAGGGAACACTGAAGCTTTCTTT.